This TCR beta chain was captured by sequencing in a study of breast tumors, draining lymph nodes, adjacent tissues. Axillary draining lymph nodes of breast cancer patients supplied the node samples. The CDR3 has 18 amino acids. The germline V gene encodes CDR1 LGHDT and CDR2 YNNKEL (reference sequence). V lost 6 bases to trimming and J lost 5 bases; unmatched junction nucleotides: 20. TCRdb recomputed calls from the multiplex PCR reads with MiXCR, one row per CDR3 protein. There are over 100,000 distinct CDR3 sequences in the sample; around 22% occur only once, and around 2.6% lies in the top ten. The TCR sequence derives from a female donor with breast cancer. Some clones in this sample may be carry-over from other donors' samples. Sequencing was done on a sample of axillary lymph node tissue. The rearrangement links TRBV3-1 to TRBJ2-5, with 8 bases matching TRBD2. CDR3 sequence: CASSPSGRDPTRRETQYF. As DNA, the CDR3 is TGTGCCAGCAGTCCAAGCGGGAGAGACCCGACCCGTAGGGAGACCCAGTACTTC.